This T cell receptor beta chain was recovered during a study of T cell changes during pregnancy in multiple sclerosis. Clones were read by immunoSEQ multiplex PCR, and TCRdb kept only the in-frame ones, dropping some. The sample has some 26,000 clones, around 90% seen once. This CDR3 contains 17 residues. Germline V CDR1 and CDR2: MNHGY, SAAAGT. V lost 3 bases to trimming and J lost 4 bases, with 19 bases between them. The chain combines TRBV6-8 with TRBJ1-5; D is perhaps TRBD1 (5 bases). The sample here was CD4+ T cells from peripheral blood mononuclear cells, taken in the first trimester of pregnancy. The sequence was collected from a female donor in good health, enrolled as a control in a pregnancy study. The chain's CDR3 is CASSYGDTGTKNQPQHF. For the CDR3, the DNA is TGTGCCAGCAGTTATGGGGATACCGGGACTAAGAATCAGCCCCAGCATTTT.